The 5 T cell receptor beta chains in this list originate from one sample, sequenced in a study of tumour-infiltrating T cells in Burkitt lymphoma. The repertoire was sequenced with immunoSEQ multiplex PCR; TCRdb's copy has only in-frame clones and lacks some. The sample holds some 1,800 clones; roughly 20% are singletons and the top ten take 11%. The sequencing input was tumor tissue. These TCRs come from a human donor with diffuse large B-cell lymphoma.

For this clone: Additional DNA sequences in this sample encode the identical CDR3. The chain carries TRBV5-1 and TRBJ2-7; 7 bases line up with TRBD1. The germline gives CDR1 SGHRS, CDR2 YFSETQ. The CDR3 covers 14 residues. The junction had 8 bases not matched to a gene; V was cut back by 3 bases and J by 5 bases. DNA of the CDR3: TGCGCCAGCAGCTGGGACAGACCAAGTGACGAGCAGTACTTC. Translation: CASSWDRPSDEQYF. The full variable domain, with the rest looked up from reference TRBV5-1 and TRBJ2-7, is KAGVTQTPRYLIKTRGQQVTLSCSPISGHRSVSWYQQTPGQGLQFLFEYFSETQRNKGNFPGRFSGRQFSNSRSEMNVSTLELGDSALYLCASSWDRPSDEQYFGPGTRLTVT.

On this clone: Other DNA sequences from this sample encode an identical CDR3 as well. This chain joins TRBV18 and TRBJ2-7, with TRBD1 as a possible D gene (6 bases). Germline V gives CDR1 KGHSH, CDR2 LQKENI. The CDR3 loop spans 19 amino acids. The germline V and J ends were trimmed by 0 bases and 7 bases, with 28 bases remaining between them. Written as DNA, the CDR3 is TGTGCCAGCTCACCACCGGGGTTTGAGGGGACACACTTCTTCTATGAGCAGTACTTC. This translates into CASSPPGFEGTHFFYEQYF. Variable domain in full (rest from reference TRBV18 and TRBJ2-7): NAGVMQNPRHLVRRRGQEARLRCSPMKGHSHVYWYRQLPEEGLKFMVYLQKENIIDESGMPKERFSAEFPKEGPSILRIQQVVRGDSAAYFCASSPPGFEGTHFFYEQYFGPGTRLTVT.

This chain connects TRBV7-4 to TRBJ1-5; 7 bases match TRBD1. Germline V CDR1 and CDR2: SGHVT, SQSDAQ. CDR3 size: 17 residues. With 5 bases clipped from V and 11 bases from J, the junction kept 21 bases outside the gene matches. CDR3: CASSPIDQGDRATAQHF. CDR3 nucleotides: TGTGCCAGCAGCCCAATCGATCAGGGGGACCGGGCAACCGCCCAGCATTTT.

The rearrangement joins TRBV5-6 to TRBJ2-7, with no clear D. V lost 0 bases and J lost 5, with 12 bases in between. Germline V gene lookup returns CDR1 SGHDT and CDR2 YYEEEE. There are 14 residues in the CDR3. The CDR3 region is CASSLGRDTDEQYF. CDR3 coding DNA: TGTGCCAGCAGCTTGGGAAGGGATACGGACGAGCAGTACTTC.

This clone was seen a handful of times. One junction end does not reproduce the germline sequence, and a read error may be involved. The gene calls are TRBV29-1 and TRBJ1-1, with TRBD1 matching 9 bases. Per germline, CDR1 SQVTM and CDR2 ANQGSEA. This CDR3 comprises 12 residues. The CDR3 spells CSAEQGATEAFF. DNA of the CDR3: TGCAGCGCTGAACAGGGGGCCACTGAAGCTTTCTTT.